This passage covers 8 T cell receptor beta chains from one sample sequenced in a study of CD8+ T cells in alopecia areata (dated by TCRdb to between 2018 and 2020). Library preparation was by the immunoSEQ multiplex PCR assay. RNA was extracted from all samples and reverse transcribed into cDNA, which served as template for TCR sequencing. In TCRdb, the immuneACCESS table is reduced to in-frame sequences with V and J assigned. These tables do not hold every clone; where another copy was compared, an unresolved V gene accounts for under half, and the others remain unexplained. The sample table lists 150,000 or so clones, more than 40% of them with a count of one. The top ten hold about 6.3% of the sample. The sample taken for sequencing was CD4+ T cells sorted from blood. The receptor source for this set is a human donor with alopecia areata.

The count of this clone is one. V usage is TRBV6-5 and J usage is TRBJ2-7; D may be TRBD1 or TRBD2 (5 bases each). The CDR3 contains 11 residues. Germline V CDR1 and CDR2: MNHEY, SVGAGI. Trimming cost V 11 bases and J 1 base, with 9 bases left between them. The CDR3: CASEGSYEQYF. The CDR3 nucleotides are TGTGCCTCCGAGGGGTCCTACGAGCAGTACTTC.

A few counts support this clone. The genes are TRBV28 and TRBJ2-3, with D perhaps matching TRBD1 (5 bases). Looked up from germline, CDR1 is MDHEN and CDR2 is SYDVKM. This CDR3 is 17 amino acids long. The germline V and J ends were trimmed by 3 bases and 2 bases, with 18 bases remaining between them. In nucleotides, the CDR3 is TGTGCCAGCAGTTTTTTGTATTCACAGGTCGTCACAGATACGCAGTATTTT. Translated: CASSFLYSQVVTDTQYF.

The chain links TRBV29-1 to TRBJ2-3, with TRBD2 identical over 10 bases. CDR1 is SQVTM, CDR2 ANQGSEA, per germline. After removal of 8 bases from V and 6 bases from J, the junction contained 20 bases not matched to a gene. The CDR3 extends over 17 amino acids. The CDR3 DNA is TGCAGCACCGATGCCTCTACGAGCGGGAGGGCCTTGGATACGCAGTATTTT. Translated, it gives CSTDASTSGRALDTQYF.

This clone has just a few counts. This chain joins TRBV5-4 and TRBJ2-7; 9 nucleotides agree with TRBD2. Germline values: CDR1 SGHNT, CDR2 YYREEE (reference sequence). The CDR3 sequence is 13 residues long. The ends lost 2 bases at V and 6 bases at J; junction bases unmatched: 3. The CDR3 spells CASSLAGGSEQYF. CDR3 nucleotides: TGTGCCAGCAGCTTAGCGGGAGGTTCCGAGCAGTACTTC.

Regarding this clone: Other DNA sequences within the sample encode an identical CDR3. The rearrangement links TRBV7-3 to TRBJ2-1, with 8 bases fitting TRBD2. With 5 bases clipped from V and 7 bases from J, the junction kept 10 bases outside the gene matches. The CDR3 has 15 amino acids. Germline loops: CDR1 SGHTA, CDR2 FQGTGA. The CDR3 loop reads CASSPLAGGGNEQFF. The CDR3 DNA follows: TGTGCCAGCAGCCCACTGGCGGGAGGCGGAAATGAGCAGTTCTTC.

This rearrangement joins TRBV29-1 to TRBJ2-2; 10 bases map to TRBD2. The CDR3 loop spans 13 amino acids. V shed 7 bases and J 3 bases; nucleotides not matched to a gene: 2. Looked up from germline, CDR1 is SQVTM and CDR2 is ANQGSEA. CDR3 amino acids: CSASGRDTGELFF. The CDR3 bases are TGCAGCGCAAGCGGGAGGGACACCGGGGAGCTGTTTTTT.

This clone was found a few times. The genes are TRBV29-1 and TRBJ2-1; D is possibly TRBD2 (6 bases). The CDR3 runs 14 residues. CDR1 is SQVTM, CDR2 ANQGSEA, per germline. The ends were cut back, 3 bases at V and 4 bases at J, with 13 bases in the middle. CDR3 protein: CSVDWGGLYNEQFF. The CDR3 DNA reads TGCAGCGTTGATTGGGGAGGACTTTACAATGAGCAGTTCTTC.

A remark on this clone: A read error may produce the germline difference seen at one junction end. The chain employs TRBV2 and TRBJ2-1, with TRBD2 identical over 10 bases. Per germline, CDR1 SNHLY and CDR2 FYNNEI. This CDR3 is 17 amino acids long. In DNA, the CDR3 is TGTGCCAGCAAAAAAAGTCCCGGGACTAGCGTCAAACGGACTATGCTCTTC. Translating gives CASKKSPGTSVKRTMLF.